This T cell receptor beta chain was identified during a study of cytotoxic CD8 clonotypes in ibrutinib-treated CLL. The CDR3 has 10 amino acids. CDR1 is DFQATT, CDR2 SNEGSKA, per germline (reference sequence). Between the trimmed V and J ends, which lost 5 bases and 7 bases, there was a span of 8 bases. Data came from immunoSEQ multiplex PCR; TCRdb stores just in-frame clones and leaves some out. The sample contains hundreds of thousands of clones, more than 75% of which appear only once. The input for sequencing was PBMCs, taken after 12 months of ibrutinib treatment. The clonotype originates from a human donor with chronic lymphocytic leukemia. The rearrangement links TRBV20-1 to TRBJ1-1; unclear D gene. The chain's CDR3 is CSAELHEAFF. The CDR3 nucleotides read TGCAGTGCTGAACTGCATGAAGCTTTCTTT.